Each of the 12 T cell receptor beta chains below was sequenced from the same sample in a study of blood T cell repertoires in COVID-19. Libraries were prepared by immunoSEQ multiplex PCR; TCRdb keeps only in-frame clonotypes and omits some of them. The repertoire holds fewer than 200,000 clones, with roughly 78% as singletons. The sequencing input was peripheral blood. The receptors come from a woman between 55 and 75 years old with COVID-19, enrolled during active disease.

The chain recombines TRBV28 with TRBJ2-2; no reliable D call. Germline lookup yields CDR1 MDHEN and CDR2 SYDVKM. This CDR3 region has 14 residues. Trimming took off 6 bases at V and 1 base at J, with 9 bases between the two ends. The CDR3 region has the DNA TGTGCCAGCAGCCCAATGAGGAACACCGGGGAGCTGTTTTTT. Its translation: CASSPMRNTGELFF.

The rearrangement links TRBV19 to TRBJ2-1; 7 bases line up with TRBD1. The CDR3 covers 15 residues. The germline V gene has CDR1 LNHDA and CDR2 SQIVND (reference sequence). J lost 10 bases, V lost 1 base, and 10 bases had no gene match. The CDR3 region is CASSIGQGSPVEQFF. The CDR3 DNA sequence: TGTGCCAGTAGTATAGGACAGGGCAGCCCGGTGGAGCAGTTCTTC.

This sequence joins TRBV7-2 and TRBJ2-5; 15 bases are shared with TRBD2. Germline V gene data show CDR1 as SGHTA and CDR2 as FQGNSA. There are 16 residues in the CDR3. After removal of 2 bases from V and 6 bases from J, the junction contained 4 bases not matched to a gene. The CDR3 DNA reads TGTGCCAGCAGCTTACTCGGACTAGCGGGAGGGAAGACCCAGTACTTC. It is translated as CASSLLGLAGGKTQYF.

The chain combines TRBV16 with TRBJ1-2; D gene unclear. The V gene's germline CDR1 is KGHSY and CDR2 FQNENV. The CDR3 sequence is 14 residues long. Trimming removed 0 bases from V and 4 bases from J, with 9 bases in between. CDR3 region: CASSQSTVGYGYTF. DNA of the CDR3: TGTGCCAGCAGCCAATCCACAGTTGGCTATGGCTACACCTTC.

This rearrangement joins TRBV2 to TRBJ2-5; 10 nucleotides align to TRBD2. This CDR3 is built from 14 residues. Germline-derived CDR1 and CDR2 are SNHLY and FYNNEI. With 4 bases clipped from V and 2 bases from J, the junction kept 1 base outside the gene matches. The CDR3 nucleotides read TGTGCCAGCAGTGTACTAGCGGGACAAGAGACCCAGTACTTC. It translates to CASSVLAGQETQYF.

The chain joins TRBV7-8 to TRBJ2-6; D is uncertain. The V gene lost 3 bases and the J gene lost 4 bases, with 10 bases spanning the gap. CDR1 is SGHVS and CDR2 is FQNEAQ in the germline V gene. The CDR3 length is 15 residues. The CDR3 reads CASSFPSSGANVLTF. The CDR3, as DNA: TGTGCCAGCAGCTTCCCCTCCTCCGGGGCCAACGTCCTGACTTTC.

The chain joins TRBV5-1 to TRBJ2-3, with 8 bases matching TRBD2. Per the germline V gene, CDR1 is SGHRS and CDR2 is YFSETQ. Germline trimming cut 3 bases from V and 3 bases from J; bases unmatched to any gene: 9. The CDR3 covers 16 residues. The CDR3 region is CASSWGAGGRTDTQYF. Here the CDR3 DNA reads TGCGCCAGCAGCTGGGGGGCGGGAGGAAGGACAGATACGCAGTATTTT. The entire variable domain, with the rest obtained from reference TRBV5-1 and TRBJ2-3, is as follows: KAGVTQTPRYLIKTRGQQVTLSCSPISGHRSVSWYQQTPGQGLQFLFEYFSETQRNKGNFPGRFSGRQFSNSRSEMNVSTLELGDSALYLCASSWGAGGRTDTQYFGPGTRLTVL.

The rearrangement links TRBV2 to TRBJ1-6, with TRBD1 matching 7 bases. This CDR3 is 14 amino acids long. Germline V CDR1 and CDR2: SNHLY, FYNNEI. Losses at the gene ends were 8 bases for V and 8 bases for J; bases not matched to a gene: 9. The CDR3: CASEGATADSPLHF. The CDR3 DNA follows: TGTGCCAGCGAGGGGGCCACGGCCGATTCACCCCTCCACTTT.

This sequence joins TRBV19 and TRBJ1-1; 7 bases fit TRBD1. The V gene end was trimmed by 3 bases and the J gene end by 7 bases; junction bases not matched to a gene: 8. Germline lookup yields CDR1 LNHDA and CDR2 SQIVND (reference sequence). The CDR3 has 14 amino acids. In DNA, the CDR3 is TGTGCCAGTAGTATCCGACAGGGCGGGATTGAAGCTTTCTTT. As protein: CASSIRQGGIEAFF.

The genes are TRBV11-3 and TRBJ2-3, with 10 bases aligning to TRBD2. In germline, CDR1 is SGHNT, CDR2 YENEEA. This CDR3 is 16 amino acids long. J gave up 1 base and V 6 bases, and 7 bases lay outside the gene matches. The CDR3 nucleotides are TGTGCCAGCAGTCCCGGGACTAGCGCCCGCACAGATACGCAGTATTTT. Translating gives CASSPGTSARTDTQYF.

The CDR3 here is CASIPGQGAGEKLFF. In nucleotides, the CDR3 is TGTGCCAGCATTCCAGGACAGGGGGCCGGTGAAAAACTGTTTTTT. J is TRBJ1-4 and V is TRBV28; TRBD1 aligns across 11 bases. Germline lookup yields CDR1 MDHEN and CDR2 SYDVKM. V trimming: 7 bases; J trimming: 7 bases; junction bases outside the gene matches: 8. This CDR3 has 15 amino acids.

The CDR3 DNA sequence: TGTGCCAGCAGCCGGGATGCGAACACCGGGGAGCTGTTTTTT. Protein sequence: CASSRDANTGELFF. The chain has TRBV9 and TRBJ2-2; D perhaps matches TRBD2 (5 bases). CDR1 and CDR2 from the germline V gene are SGDLS and YYNGEE. The CDR3 extends over 14 amino acids. Trimming took 4 bases from V and 0 from J, leaving 7 bases between them.